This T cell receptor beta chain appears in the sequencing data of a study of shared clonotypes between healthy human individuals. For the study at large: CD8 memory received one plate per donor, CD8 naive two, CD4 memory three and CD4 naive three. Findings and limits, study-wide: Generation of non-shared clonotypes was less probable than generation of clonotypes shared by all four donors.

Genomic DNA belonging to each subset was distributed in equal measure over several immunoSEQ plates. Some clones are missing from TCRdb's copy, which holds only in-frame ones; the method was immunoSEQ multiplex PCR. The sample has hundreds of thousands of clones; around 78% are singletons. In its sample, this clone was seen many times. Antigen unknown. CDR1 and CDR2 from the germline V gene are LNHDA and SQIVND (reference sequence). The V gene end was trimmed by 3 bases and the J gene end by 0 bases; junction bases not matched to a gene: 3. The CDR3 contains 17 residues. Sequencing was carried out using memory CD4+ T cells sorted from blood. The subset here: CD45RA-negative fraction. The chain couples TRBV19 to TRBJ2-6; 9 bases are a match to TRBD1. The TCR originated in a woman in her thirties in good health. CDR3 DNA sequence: TGTGCCAGTAGTATCGGACAGGGGAGCTCTGGGGCCAACGTCCTGACTTTC. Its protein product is CASSIGQGSSGANVLTF. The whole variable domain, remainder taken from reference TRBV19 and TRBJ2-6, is DGGITQSPKYLFRKEGQNVTLSCEQNLNHDAMYWYRQDPGQGLRLIYYSQIVNDFQKGDIAEGYSVSREKKESFPLTVTSAQKNPTAFYLCASSIGQGSSGANVLTFGAGSRLTVL.